Listed below are T cell receptor beta chains from one sample, sequenced in a study of T cells in Graves' hyperthyroidism and ophthalmopathy. TCRdb itself ran the multiplex PCR reads through MiXCR, one entry per CDR3 protein. Counted here are some 300,000 distinct CDR3 sequences, approximately 18% occurring once; the ten biggest clones make up about 35%. Sequencing was performed on blood. These receptors were taken from a middle-aged man with Graves' ophthalmopathy. Both conserved end residues are part of each CDR3. Each record gives: V gene, J gene, D gene, clone size, CDR3 DNA, CDR3 protein. The D gene is left open where the match is weak. Some rows mark clone size as missing; the rest say once, few, many or name a class of expanded clone.

>TRBV9|TRBJ2-3|TRBD2|few
TGTGCCAGCAGCGCGGGACTAGCGAACACAGATACGCAGTATTTT
CASSAGLANTDTQYF
>TRBV7-8|TRBJ1-1|TRBD1|many
TGTGCCAGCAGCTTAGACAGGGGATACACTGAAGCTTTCTTT
CASSLDRGYTEAFF
>TRBV6-1|TRBJ2-6|-|-
TGTGCCAGCAGTGAGGCCCCGGGACTGATAAGCTCTGGGGCCAACGTCCTGACTTTC
CASSEAPGLISSGANVLTF
>TRBV2|TRBJ2-3|TRBD2|many
TGTGCCAGCAGTGCCCGACTAGCGGGAGTTACAAATACGCAGTATTTT
CASSARLAGVTNTQYF
>TRBV9|TRBJ2-1|TRBD2|few
TGTGCCAGCAGCCACCGATCGGGACTAGCGAGGTACAATGAGCAGTTCTTC
CASSHRSGLARYNEQFF
>TRBV5-4|TRBJ2-7|-|few
TGTGCCAGCAGCACTTACAGCAAATCCTACGAGCAGTACTTC
CASSTYSKSYEQYF
>TRBV29-1|TRBJ1-4|-|-
TGCAGCGTCGACCAGGGAGCTAATGAAAAACTGTTTTTT
CSVDQGANEKLFF
>TRBV11-2|TRBJ1-2|TRBD1|many
TGTGCCAGCAGCCTTCTGACAGGGGGCAACTATGGCTACACCTTC
CASSLLTGGNYGYTF
>TRBV7-8|TRBJ2-3|-|many
TGTGCCAGCAGGGGCACCTACACAGATACGCAGTATTTT
CASRGTYTDTQYF
>TRBV2|TRBJ2-3|TRBD2|many
TGTGCCAGCAGTCTGCTAGCGGGTCTCACAGATACGCAGTATTTT
CASSLLAGLTDTQYF
>TRBV11-2|TRBJ2-5|TRBD2|many
TGTGCCACCCAGTGGGCGGGGACTAGTAAAGAGACCCAGTACTTC
CATQWAGTSKETQYF
>TRBV27|TRBJ2-7|-|-
TGTGCCAGCAGTTACCAGGGACGCTACGAGCAGTACTTC
CASSYQGRYEQYF
>TRBV6-2/TRBV6-3|TRBJ1-3|-|-
TGTGCCAGCAGTGTCGAGGGTTACACCATATATTTT
CASSVEGYTIYF
>TRBV3-1|TRBJ2-7|TRBD2|many
TGTGCCAGCAGCCAAGATAGACTAGCGGCCTCAGGGCGGGCCTACGAGCAGTACTTC
CASSQDRLAASGRAYEQYF
>TRBV28|TRBJ1-2|TRBD1|-
TGTGCCAGCGCGTCGCGGACAGGCTGGGCTTTTAATGGCTACACCTTC
CASASRTGWAFNGYTF
>TRBV15|TRBJ2-7|TRBD2|many
TGTGCCTTTCGGGAGGGTTATGATGGTGAGCAGTACTTC
CAFREGYDGEQYF
>TRBV7-6|TRBJ2-4|TRBD1|-
TGTGCCAGCAGCTTAAATCCTGGGACAGAACAGTTAGCCAAAAACATTCAGTACTTC
CASSLNPGTEQLAKNIQYF
>TRBV11-2|TRBJ2-7|-|-
TGTGCCAGCAGCTTTATCTTTGTGTTAACGGGCCGTGGCCCCTACGAGCAGTACTTC
CASSFIFVLTGRGPYEQYF
>TRBV29-1|TRBJ2-7|-|many
TGCAGCGTTGAAGATGGAGCAGGGGTTTCCTACGAGCAGTACTTC
CSVEDGAGVSYEQYF
>TRBV9|TRBJ1-1|-|-
TGTGCCAGCAGCGTCGGAAACGAACCAGCGGCTTTCTTT
CASSVGNEPAAFF
>TRBV11-2|TRBJ2-3|-|-
TGTGCCAGCAGCTTAGGTGCGTCAGATACGCAGTATTTT
CASSLGASDTQYF
>TRBV7-9|TRBJ2-1|TRBD2|many
TGTGCCAGCAGCTCATTAGCGGGAAAGCACAATGAGCAGTTCTTC
CASSSLAGKHNEQFF
>TRBV14|TRBJ2-1|TRBD1|many
TGTGCCAGCAGCCTCTTTTTACCGGGACAGGGCCATGAGCAGTTCTTC
CASSLFLPGQGHEQFF
>TRBV6-1|TRBJ2-7|-|-
TGTGCCAGCAGATTAACGGACCTGGTAACCTACGAGCAGTACTTC
CASRLTDLVTYEQYF
>TRBV18|TRBJ2-5|-|few
TGTGCCAGCTCACCAATTCTTACAGGGAATCAAGAGACCCAGTACTTC
CASSPILTGNQETQYF